The TCR beta chain under discussion was sequenced for a study of blood T cell repertoires in COVID-19. Study-wide context: Spain, Italy and the United States supplied samples that represented acute and convalescent COVID-19. T cells, B-cell-depleted T cells, or PBMCs provided the cDNA or gDNA that served as material.

Per the authors' pipeline: Amplification of reference gene primers provided the estimated nucleated cell counts. The method was immunoSEQ multiplex PCR; TCRdb's version includes in-frame clones alone and lacks a portion of them. The V and J calls and clone size are taken from that table; D and trimming were inferred from the DNA. The sample records approximately 230,000 clones, 80% to 85% being singletons. The receptor was isolated from a man aged 25 to 40 with active or convalescent COVID-19. The sequenced sample was peripheral blood.

CDR3 in amino acids: CASSGPQTGINSPLHF. DNA for the CDR3: TGTGCCAGCAGCGGTCCCCAGACAGGGATTAATTCACCCCTCCACTTT. The chain recombines TRBV7-9 with TRBJ1-6; 7 bases line up with TRBD1. The V segment lost 5 bases and the J segment 6 bases; nucleotides outside the gene matches: 10. Per germline, CDR1 SEHNR and CDR2 FQNEAQ (reference sequence). CDR3 length: 16 residues.